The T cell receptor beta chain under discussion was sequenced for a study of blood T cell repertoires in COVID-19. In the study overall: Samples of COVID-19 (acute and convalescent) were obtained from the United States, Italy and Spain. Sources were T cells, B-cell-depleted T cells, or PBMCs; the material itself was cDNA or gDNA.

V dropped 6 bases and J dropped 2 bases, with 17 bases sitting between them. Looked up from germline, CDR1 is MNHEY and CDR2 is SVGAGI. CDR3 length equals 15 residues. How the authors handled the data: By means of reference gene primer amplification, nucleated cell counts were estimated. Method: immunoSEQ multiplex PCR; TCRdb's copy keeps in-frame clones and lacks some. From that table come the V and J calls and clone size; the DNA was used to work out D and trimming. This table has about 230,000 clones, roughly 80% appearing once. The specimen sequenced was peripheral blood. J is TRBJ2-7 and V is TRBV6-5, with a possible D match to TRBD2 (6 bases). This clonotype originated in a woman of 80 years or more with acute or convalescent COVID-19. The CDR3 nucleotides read TGTGCCAGCAGCCGAGGGACTCGATCTACCTACGAGCAGTACTTC. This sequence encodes CASSRGTRSTYEQYF.